The 25 T cell receptor beta chains below all came from one sample that was sequenced in a study of blood T cells in healthy people across ages. Then a second PCR, running about 6 to 11 cycles, was carried out with a sample-barcoded 5' primer and a J-beta primer mix. TCRdb independently ran MiXCR on the 5' RACE reads; one entry per CDR3 protein. Among 700,000 to 800,000 distinct CDR3 sequences, more than 40% were seen once, and the ten largest hold less than 25%. Sequenced material: blood. The receptor set was obtained from a woman aged 55-70 years in good health.

This clonotype appeared a single time. One end of the junction fails to match germline, which may point to a read error. This CDR3 is CAISAAGPYNEQYF. For the CDR3, the DNA is TGCGCCATCAGTGCCGCTGGCCCTTACAATGAGCAGTACTTC. The chain is built from TRBV10-3 and TRBJ2-5; D is unclear. The CDR3 spans 14 residues. The V gene's germline CDR1 is ENHRY and CDR2 SYGVKD.

This chain uses TRBV12-3 or TRBV12-4 with TRBJ1-1, with 8 bases that match TRBD1. This CDR3 comprises 14 residues. Unmatched junction bases numbered 6, after V lost 4 bases and J lost 5 bases. The CDR3 loop reads CASSSGQGRTEAFF. Here the CDR3 DNA reads TGTGCCAGCAGTTCCGGACAGGGTAGGACTGAAGCTTTCTTT.

The chain couples TRBV29-1 to TRBJ1-2; D not resolved. Trimming cost V 7 bases and J 3 bases, with 12 bases left between them. Germline V gene data show CDR1 as SQVTM and CDR2 as ANQGSEA. The CDR3 has 12 residues. The DNA of the CDR3 is TGCAGCGGATCCCAAGAGGACTATGGCTACACCTTC. Its translation: CSGSQEDYGYTF.

This clonotype turned up a few times. The V gene is TRBV14, the J gene TRBJ1-5, with D unclear. V was trimmed by 3 bases and J by 0 bases, leaving 21 bases between them. This CDR3 spans 19 amino acids. From germline, CDR1 is SGHDN and CDR2 FVKESK. CDR3 sequence (DNA): TGTGCCAGCAGCCATACGTCCGAGGGAGAAATGTATAGCAATCAGCCCCAGCATTTT. This codes for CASSHTSEGEMYSNQPQHF.

This clonotype was detected ten times or more. The chain is built from TRBV7-3 and TRBJ2-6; the D is unclear. V lost 0 bases to trimming and J lost 0 bases, with 3 bases between them. This CDR3 spans 15 amino acids. In germline, CDR1 is SGHTA, CDR2 FQGTGA. The CDR3 DNA reads as TGTGCCAGCAGCTTAACGCGCTCTGGGGCCAACGTCCTGACTTTC. This codes for CASSLTRSGANVLTF.

The chain has TRBV20-1 and TRBJ2-3, with D possibly matching TRBD2 (6 bases). The germline gives CDR1 DFQATT, CDR2 SNEGSKA (reference sequence). The CDR3 has 14 amino acids. Between the trimmed V and J ends, which lost 6 bases and 5 bases, there was a span of 18 bases. CDR3 loop: CSARDPQGGDTQYF. The CDR3 DNA reads as TGCAGTGCAAGGGACCCCCAGGGAGGAGATACGCAGTATTTT.

On this clonotype itself: A read error may produce the germline difference seen at one junction end. The chain carries TRBV12-3 or TRBV12-4 and TRBJ2-1, with TRBD2 matching 10 bases. This CDR3 is 15 amino acids long. CDR3 DNA: TGTGCCAGCACCCGGACTAGCGGCTCCTACAATGGGCAGTTCTTC. It specifies CASTRTSGSYNGQFF.

This chain joins TRBV7-2 and TRBJ2-3, with 8 bases lining up with TRBD2. The CDR3 contains 16 residues. CDR1 and CDR2 from the germline V gene are SGHTA and FQGNSA. Losses at the gene ends were 3 bases for V and 3 bases for J; bases not matched to a gene: 8. The CDR3 bases are TGTGCCAGCAGCTTCCTGTCAAGCGGGAGAACAGATACGCAGTATTTT. It yields the protein CASSFLSSGRTDTQYF.

The chain couples TRBV9 to TRBJ2-1; D may be TRBD1 or TRBD2 (6 bases each). Trimming left V 3 bases short and J 11 bases short, with 18 bases between. The CDR3 is 14 amino acids. In germline, CDR1 is SGDLS, CDR2 YYNGEE. CDR3 loop: CASSADRGPSKQFF. The CDR3 DNA is TGTGCCAGCAGCGCAGACCGGGGGCCCTCTAAGCAGTTCTTC.

The genes are TRBV7-3 and TRBJ1-1; unclear D gene. Germline V gene lookup returns CDR1 SGHTA and CDR2 FQGTGA. V lost 2 bases to trimming and J lost 0 bases, with 7 bases between them. The CDR3 length is 14 residues. Here the CDR3 DNA reads TGTGCCAGCAGCTTAGAAGCTCTGAACACTGAAGCTTTCTTT. It codes for CASSLEALNTEAFF.

The V and J genes are TRBV12-3 or TRBV12-4 and TRBJ2-1; the match to TRBD2 covers 13 bases. V shed 6 bases, J shed 0 bases, and the junction held 14 bases outside the gene matches. This CDR3 has 20 amino acids. The CDR3 loop is CASSPTLGLAGPDSYNEQFF. In DNA form, the CDR3 reads TGTGCCAGCAGCCCAACCCTGGGACTAGCGGGGCCCGACTCCTACAATGAGCAGTTCTTC.

The J gene is TRBJ1-5, the V gene TRBV6-2 or TRBV6-3, with 8 bases aligning to TRBD1. The CDR3 is 17 amino acids. Germline V gives CDR1 MNHEY, CDR2 SVGEGT. Trimming removed 4 bases from V and 1 base from J; junction bases left unmatched: 9. The CDR3 loop reads CASSFDRGKMSNQPQHF. CDR3 bases: TGTGCCAGCAGTTTTGACAGGGGAAAGATGAGCAATCAGCCCCAGCATTTT.

This clonotype was observed a single time. This chain connects TRBV20-1 to TRBJ2-7; tentative D call: TRBD1 (5 bases). CDR1 is DFQATT, CDR2 SNEGSKA, per germline (reference sequence). CDR3 length equals 13 residues. Trimming cost V 5 bases and J 5 bases, with 16 bases left between them. As DNA, the CDR3 is TGCAGTGCTTCCCGGACACTTTCGGACGAGCAGTACTTC. This translates into CSASRTLSDEQYF.

This clonotype turned up a few times. The chain has TRBV20-1 and TRBJ2-1, with a possible D match to TRBD1 (5 bases). The J call may be incorrect, as the DNA end agrees better with TRBJ2-7. This CDR3 is built from 14 residues. From germline, CDR1 is DFQATT and CDR2 SNEGSKA (reference sequence). CDR3 nucleotides: TGCAGTGCTAGGGACAACAAGAACTACAATGAGCAGTACTTC. This sequence encodes CSARDNKNYNEQYF.

This clonotype was seen more than once but under ten times. The chain uses TRBV3-1 and TRBJ2-7; TRBD1 might be the D (5 bases). Trimming removed 3 bases at V and 9 bases at J, with 15 bases between. The CDR3 is made up of 13 amino acids. Germline loops: CDR1 LGHDT, CDR2 YNNKEL (reference sequence). CDR3 DNA sequence: TGTGCCAGCAGCCAGGCCTCAGGGTATGCGCAGTACTTC. Residues: CASSQASGYAQYF.

V is TRBV9 and J is TRBJ2-1; D gene unclear. Germline assignment: CDR1 SGDLS and CDR2 YYNGEE. This CDR3 is built from 13 residues. V lost 3 bases and J 6 bases, leaving 10 bases between the germline ends. CDR3 DNA sequence: TGTGCCAGCAGCGGGACGAACCTCAATGAGCAGTTCTTC. Residues: CASSGTNLNEQFF.

Only one count was recorded for this clonotype. The chain combines TRBV12-3 or TRBV12-4 with TRBJ2-1; 16 nucleotides match TRBD2. The CDR3 is made up of 21 amino acids. V was pared by 1 base and J by 6 bases, with 15 bases of the junction left unmatched. For the CDR3, the DNA is TGTGCCAGCAGTTTAGGCCCGGGACTAGCGGGGGGGCTAGGGGTGGCCAATGAGCAGTTCTTC. It specifies CASSLGPGLAGGLGVANEQFF.

This rearrangement joins TRBV7-9 to TRBJ2-1, with TRBD1 matching over 11 bases. The CDR3 extends over 16 amino acids. Trimming at V came to 1 base and at J to 6 bases, leaving 5 bases not matched to a gene. Germline V gene sequence: CDR1 SEHNR, CDR2 FQNEAQ (reference sequence). The CDR3 bases are TGTGCCAGCAGCTTAGGGGGGACAGGGGGTGTCAATGAGCAGTTCTTC. It encodes CASSLGGTGGVNEQFF.

Concerning this clonotype: A much larger clone lies one base from this, so it may be a read error. The chain has TRBV4-2 and TRBJ2-1; 10 bases agree with TRBD2. The germline gives CDR1 LGHNA, CDR2 YNFKEQ. The CDR3 sequence is 18 residues long. In DNA form, the CDR3 reads TGTGCCGGCAGCCAAGATGCAGCGGGAGGGCCGGCCTACAATGAGCAGTTCTTC. It encodes CAGSQDAAGGPAYNEQFF.

The genes are TRBV28 and TRBJ2-5; D not certain. The V end was cut by 3 bases, the J end by 7 bases, with 9 bases between. The CDR3 is 12 residues long. From germline, CDR1 is MDHEN and CDR2 SYDVKM. CDR3 bases: TGTGCCAGCAGTTTGTTTCAGATGACCCAGTACTTC. Translating it yields CASSLFQMTQYF.

This clonotype was seen a few times. V and J are TRBV7-8 and TRBJ1-1; D is possibly TRBD1 (5 bases). This CDR3 spans 12 amino acids. With 5 bases removed from V and 3 bases from J, the gap between germline ends came to 7 bases. The germline CDR1 and CDR2 sequences are SGHVS and FQNEAQ. This chain's CDR3 is CASSQGDTEAFF. The CDR3 DNA sequence: TGTGCCAGCAGCCAAGGGGACACTGAAGCTTTCTTT.

The sample holds many counts of this clonotype. The V and J genes are TRBV5-1 and TRBJ2-4; D is perhaps TRBD2 (6 bases). CDR3 length equals 14 residues. V was trimmed by 4 bases and J by 8 bases, leaving 16 bases between them. Germline CDR1 is SGHRS and CDR2 is YFSETQ. The CDR3 sequence is CASSLGGEADIQYF. Here the CDR3 DNA reads TGCGCCAGCAGCCTAGGAGGGGAGGCGGACATTCAGTACTTC. The whole variable domain, remainder taken from reference TRBV5-1 and TRBJ2-4, is KAGVTQTPRYLIKTRGQQVTLSCSPISGHRSVSWYQQTPGQGLQFLFEYFSETQRNKGNFPGRFSGRQFSNSRSEMNVSTLELGDSALYLCASSLGGEADIQYFGAGTRLSVL.

The V gene is TRBV5-1, the J gene TRBJ2-5, with 7 bases matching TRBD2. Germline-derived CDR1 and CDR2 are SGHRS and YFSETQ. The CDR3 is made up of 16 amino acids. V lost 5 bases, J lost 1 base, and 11 bases stayed unmatched. This CDR3 reads CASREGGPGTQETQYF. The CDR3 nucleotides read TGCGCCAGCAGAGAGGGAGGGCCCGGAACCCAAGAGACCCAGTACTTC. Full variable domain (remainder filled in from reference TRBV5-1 and TRBJ2-5): KAGVTQTPRYLIKTRGQQVTLSCSPISGHRSVSWYQQTPGQGLQFLFEYFSETQRNKGNFPGRFSGRQFSNSRSEMNVSTLELGDSALYLCASREGGPGTQETQYFGPGTRLLVL.

This clonotype was seen a few times. This rearrangement joins TRBV7-9 to TRBJ1-1; no reliable D call. This CDR3 spans 12 amino acids. V lost 0 bases, J lost 7 bases, and 6 bases lay in between. Germline loops: CDR1 SEHNR, CDR2 FQNEAQ (reference sequence). The CDR3 here is CASSLALDEAFF. The CDR3, as DNA: TGTGCCAGCAGCTTAGCTCTGGATGAAGCTTTCTTT.

The rearrangement uses TRBV29-1 and TRBJ2-7; 7 bases are shared with TRBD1. V trimming: 5 bases; J trimming: 5 bases; junction bases outside the gene matches: 6. CDR3 length: 12 residues. The germline V gene has CDR1 SQVTM and CDR2 ANQGSEA. CDR3 amino acids: CSVHRGTNEQYF. CDR3 in DNA: TGCAGCGTTCACAGGGGTACTAACGAGCAGTACTTC.